This entry describes one T cell receptor beta chain. Its target is not known. This specimen belongs to a study of T cells in Graves' hyperthyroidism and ophthalmopathy. V shed 6 bases and J 2 bases; nucleotides not matched to a gene: 3. This CDR3 is 15 amino acids long. A patient was excluded if there was uncontrolled infection, other autoimmune disease, pregnancy or lactation. RNA transcripts provided the source from which TCR beta CDR3 regions were amplified. TCR CDR3 underwent first-round RT-PCR with the HTBI primer set. Using its own MiXCR run on the multiplex PCR reads, TCRdb lists one record per CDR3 protein. This table holds a few hundred thousand distinct CDR3 sequences, 15% to 20% found once. Study results and caveats: Before onset, by a median of approximately 5.9 months, the model predicted ophthalmopathy. Among thyroid clonotypes expanded above 0.001, most also appeared in blood.

The sequencing sample was made of blood. The sequence was obtained from a woman aged 35 to 49 with Graves' ophthalmopathy. This chain uses TRBV12-3 or TRBV12-4 with TRBJ2-2; TRBD2 matches 10 bases. The chain's CDR3 is CASRKREGNTGELFF. CDR3 sequence (DNA): TGTGCCAGCAGAAAGCGGGAGGGAAACACCGGGGAGCTGTTTTTT.